This entry lists 12 T cell receptor beta chains sequenced from one sample in a study of tumor and adjacent non-tumor tissue in lung cancer. This sample's RNA came from whole unsorted tissue. This non-tumor lung sample came from over 3 cm beyond the tumor edge. Three rounds of nested PCR, following a modified ARM-PCR protocol, produced the TCRbeta library. In TCRdb, the multiplex PCR reads were re-called with MiXCR into one record per CDR3 protein. The profile shows tens of thousands of distinct CDR3 sequences, under 75% of them singletons. Material: distant non-tumor lung tissue. The source is a woman in her seventies with non-small cell lung cancer.

As for this clonotype: It may be a read error: a sequence one base away is much more abundant. The chain joins TRBV6-1 to TRBJ2-3; possibly TRBD2 for D (6 bases). The CDR3 is 13 amino acids. Germline V gives CDR1 MNHNS, CDR2 SASEGT. Here the CDR3 reads CACSETGRDTQYF. The CDR3 DNA reads TGTGCCTGCAGTGAAACTGGGAGGGATACGCAGTATTTT.

This clonotype was recorded at least ten times. The chain recombines TRBV30 with TRBJ2-1, with 10 bases identical to TRBD2. CDR1 and CDR2 from the germline V gene are GTSNPN and SVGIG (reference sequence). The length of the CDR3 is 15 residues. J gave up 7 bases and V 2 bases, and 8 bases lay outside the gene matches. CDR3 region: CAWSREREGGNEQFF. The CDR3 nucleotides read TGTGCCTGGAGTAGAGAGCGGGAGGGAGGGAATGAGCAGTTCTTC.

As concerns this clonotype: The conserved phenylalanine or tryptophan normally closing the CDR3 is absent here, so this likely arose from a read error. The rearrangement uses TRBV29-1 and TRBJ2-1; either TRBD1 or TRBD2 may fit D (5 bases each). The CDR3 runs to 12 residues. With 2 bases removed from V and 9 bases from J, the gap between germline ends came to 11 bases. The germline V gene has CDR1 SQVTM and CDR2 ANQGSEA. CDR3 sequence (DNA): TGCAGCGTTGAATTGGACGGGGCTGAGCAGTTCTTA. The encoded protein is CSVELDGAEQFL.

In this sample, this clonotype turned up a few times. The rearrangement joins TRBV5-1 to TRBJ2-4, with D possibly matching TRBD2 (7 bases). CDR1 is SGHRS and CDR2 is YFSETQ in the germline V gene. The V gene lost 2 bases and the J gene lost 6 bases, with 15 bases spanning the gap. The CDR3 runs 15 residues. DNA of the CDR3: TGCGCCAGCAGCTTTTCGGGGGGCGCGGGAAACATTCAGTACTTC. Translation gives CASSFSGGAGNIQYF.

This clonotype was recorded at least ten times. The V and J genes are TRBV5-4 and TRBJ2-5; 7 nucleotides agree with TRBD1. Germline CDR1 SGHNT, CDR2 YYREEE (reference sequence). The CDR3 sequence is 15 residues long. V trimming: 4 bases; J trimming: 0 bases; junction bases outside the gene matches: 6. The CDR3 spells CASSHRDSYQETQYF. Here the CDR3 DNA reads TGTGCCAGCAGCCACCGGGACAGCTACCAAGAGACCCAGTACTTC. Complete variable domain (other parts from reference TRBV5-4 and TRBJ2-5): ETGVTQSPTHLIKTRGQQVTLRCSSQSGHNTVSWYQQALGQGPQFIFQYYREEENGRGNFPPRFSGLQFPNYSSELNVNALELDDSALYLCASSHRDSYQETQYFGPGTRLLVL.

This clonotype was counted only a few times. A read error is possible here, since a much larger clone lies one base away. The chain joins TRBV12-3 or TRBV12-4 to TRBJ2-7; perhaps TRBD2 as D (5 bases). The CDR3 loop spans 14 amino acids. CDR3 DNA sequence: TGTGCCAGCAGTTTGTCGGGGAGAAACTACGATCAGTACTTC. Its translation is CASSLSGRNYDQYF.

As for this clonotype: The junction shows a germline mismatch at one end, possibly a read error. The chain links TRBV6-4 to TRBJ2-2; D possibly corresponds to TRBD2 (5 bases). The CDR3 is made up of 13 amino acids. CDR1 is MRHNA and CDR2 is SNTAGT in the germline V gene. CDR3 sequence reads: CASRAANTGELLF. The CDR3 DNA sequence: TGTGCCAGCAGGGCGGCGAACACCGGGGAGCTATTATTT.

This clonotype was recorded only once. V is TRBV6-5 and J is TRBJ2-7; perhaps D is TRBD1 or TRBD2 (5 bases each). The germline CDR1 and CDR2 sequences are MNHEY and SVGAGI. The length of the CDR3 is 14 residues. V was clipped by 8 bases and J by 0 bases, with 14 bases between them. The chain's CDR3 is CASGSGTTSYEQYF. For the CDR3, the DNA is TGTGCCAGCGGTTCCGGGACCACCTCCTACGAGCAGTACTTC.

This clonotype showed up many times. This chain connects TRBV28 to TRBJ2-6, with D tentatively TRBD1 (6 bases). Trimming cost V 2 bases and J 0 bases, with 14 bases left between them. Germline CDR1 reads MDHEN; CDR2 reads SYDVKM. The CDR3 is 18 residues long. CDR3 nucleotide sequence: TGTGCCAGCAGTTTAACAGGGTTATCCCCCTCTGGGGCCAACGTCCTGACTTTC. Translation gives CASSLTGLSPSGANVLTF.

As regards this clonotype: Given a much more abundant clone one base away, this may be a read error. This chain joins TRBV6-2 or TRBV6-3 and TRBJ1-1, with a possible D match to TRBD1 (5 bases). The CDR3 runs to 15 residues. V gave up 2 bases and J gave up 4 bases, with 14 bases separating them. Germline V gives CDR1 MNHEY, CDR2 SVGEGT. The CDR3: CASSYGLRGGTEAFF. The CDR3 region has the DNA TGTGCCAGCAGTTACGGACTACGGGGGGGCACTGAAGCTTTCTTT.

The chain has TRBV11-1 and TRBJ2-1; D is ambiguous. This CDR3 region has 13 residues. V was trimmed by 6 bases and J by 13 bases, leaving 19 bases between them. CDR1 and CDR2 from the germline V gene are SGHAT and FQDESV (reference sequence). CDR3 residues: CASSPEPVGEQFF. CDR3 coding DNA: TGTGCCAGCAGTCCGGAACCCGTCGGTGAACAGTTCTTC.

To note about this clonotype: The junction departs from the called germline gene at one end, perhaps through a read error. The V call is TRBV6-5, the J call TRBJ2-5; D gene uncertain. Germline values: CDR1 MNHEY, CDR2 SVGAGI. The CDR3 covers 13 residues. The CDR3 region has the DNA TGTACCAGCAGTTACGGACCCGCGGAGACCCAGTACTTC. Residues: CTSSYGPAETQYF.